This T cell receptor beta chain was recovered during a study of blood T cell repertoires in COVID-19. The V end lost 0 bases, the J end lost 7 bases, and 19 bases lay between the germline ends. CDR3 length equals 17 residues. Germline-derived CDR1 and CDR2 are LNHDA and SQIVND (reference sequence). As processed by the authors: Reference gene primer amplification gave estimated nucleated cell counts. Libraries were prepared by immunoSEQ multiplex PCR; TCRdb keeps only in-frame clonotypes and omits some of them. The V and J calls and clone size were taken over from that table, and D and trimming were inferred from the DNA. The data contain 30,000 to 40,000 clones, 80% of them singletons.

This clonotype originated in an elderly man with acute or convalescent COVID-19. The rearrangement joins TRBV19 to TRBJ1-5; D call uncertain. The sample consisted of peripheral blood. The CDR3 DNA follows: TGTGCCAGTAGTATAGATCAATTGATACTCGGAGGGCAGCCCCAGCATTTT. Translation: CASSIDQLILGGQPQHF.